The entry below gives a single T cell receptor (beta chain) sequence along with its context. This sample was taken from a study of blood T cell repertoires in COVID-19. Study overall: Italy, Spain and the United States were the sources of the convalescent and acute COVID-19 samples. In each case, the material was cDNA or gDNA derived from T cells, B-cell-depleted T cells, or PBMCs.

Original methodology: Scientists estimated how many nucleated cells there were by amplifying reference gene primers. Clones were read by immunoSEQ multiplex PCR, and TCRdb kept only the in-frame ones, dropping some. D and trimming come from the DNA, and the V and J calls and clone size come from that table. The sample gives 75,000 to 90,000 clones, roughly 80% of which show up once; around 10% is in the top ten. Germline-derived CDR1 and CDR2 are SQVTM and ANQGSEA. The CDR3 contains 12 residues. Trimming removed 7 bases at V and 4 bases at J, with 12 bases between. Sequences were obtained from peripheral blood. This chain links TRBV29-1 with TRBJ2-3; tentatively, D is TRBD1 (6 bases). The receptor was isolated from a human donor in a cohort sampled during active COVID-19. CDR3 loop: CSGAGAADTQYF. DNA for the CDR3: TGCAGCGGAGCAGGGGCGGCAGATACGCAGTATTTT.